The 15 T cell receptor beta chains given below trace back to one sample, sequenced in a study of identical twins (dated by TCRdb to 2016 to 2018). The library was obtained by 5' RACE. The sample was run on an Illumina HiSeq 2000. In-frame beta chains were kept once TCRdb had trimmed the public reads at Q25 with fastp and called clones with MiXCR. Rows are unified per CDR3 protein, each entry keeping the most common DNA and genes. The sample includes 500,000 to 550,000 distinct CDR3 sequences, with about 22% observed a single time. The ten biggest clones cover approximately 0.52% of the sample. The sample also formed part of further work on yellow fever vaccine responses in identical twins.

Sequenced sample: CD4+ T cells sorted from blood. The receptors originated from a woman aged 18 to 35 in good health.

This clonotype was counted between two and nine times. This chain connects TRBV9 to TRBJ2-5; D is unresolved. Trimming pared 0 bases from V and 7 bases from J, leaving 13 bases between. This CDR3 region has 14 residues. CDR1 and CDR2 (germline): SGDLS, YYNGEE. The CDR3 DNA follows: TGTGCCAGCAGCGTAGGGACCGCAGTAGTGACCCAGTACTTC. It codes for CASSVGTAVVTQYF.

This clonotype appeared a few times. The chain recombines TRBV12-3 or TRBV12-4 with TRBJ1-1; TRBD1 matches 7 bases. V gave up 3 bases and J gave up 5 bases; unmatched junction bases: 6. The CDR3 runs to 14 residues. Here the CDR3 reads CASSFSRGGTEAFF. CDR3 bases: TGTGCCAGCAGTTTCTCCAGGGGGGGGACTGAAGCTTTCTTT.

This clonotype has just a few counts. This sequence joins TRBV5-6 and TRBJ2-1; 13 nucleotides align to TRBD2. Trimming took 4 bases from V and 9 from J; bases not matched to a gene: 4. The CDR3 spans 14 residues. The V gene's germline CDR1 is SGHDT and CDR2 YYEEEE. CDR3 sequence (DNA): TGTGCCAGCAGCAACGGACTAGCGGGAGTTGAGCAGTTCTTC. Translating gives CASSNGLAGVEQFF.

This clonotype has a handful of counts. CDR3 sequence (DNA): TGCAGCCCCTCTGGACCTTGGGGCCAGCCCCAGCATTTT. Translating gives CSPSGPWGQPQHF. The J gene is TRBJ1-5, the V gene TRBV29-1; the D gene is possibly TRBD1 (5 bases). Germline-derived CDR1 and CDR2 are SQVTM and ANQGSEA. The CDR3 is 13 residues long. Trimming took 8 bases from V and 7 from J, leaving 18 bases between them.

This rearrangement joins TRBV11-1 to TRBJ2-2; 10 bases agree with TRBD2. There are 18 residues in the CDR3. The V gene's germline CDR1 is SGHAT and CDR2 FQDESV (reference sequence). V lost 2 bases to trimming and J lost 4 bases; unmatched junction nucleotides: 10. CDR3 bases: TGTGCCAGCAGCTTAACTAGCGGGGCCCTACGAGTCACCGGGGAGCTGTTTTTT. Translating it yields CASSLTSGALRVTGELFF.

The rearrangement joins TRBV6-5 to TRBJ2-3; no reliable D call. Germline V CDR1 and CDR2: MNHEY, SVGAGI. The ends were cut back, 7 bases at V and 6 bases at J, with 8 bases in the middle. This CDR3 is built from 11 residues. The CDR3 protein is CASTYFDTQYF. The CDR3 DNA sequence: TGTGCCAGCACCTACTTTGATACGCAGTATTTT.

The V gene is TRBV12-3 or TRBV12-4, the J gene TRBJ2-1, with 9 bases that match TRBD2. The CDR3 is 15 residues long. V lost 10 bases, J lost 7 bases, and 14 bases stayed unmatched. CDR3: CATARWVAGENEQFF. For the CDR3, the DNA is TGTGCCACCGCGAGGTGGGTAGCGGGAGAAAATGAGCAGTTCTTC.

A few counts support this clonotype. The V and J genes are TRBV6-1 and TRBJ2-7; D is possibly TRBD2 (5 bases). This CDR3 contains 15 residues. V lost 7 bases to trimming and J lost 4 bases, with 20 bases between them. CDR1 is MNHNS, CDR2 SASEGT, per germline. CDR3 DNA sequence: TGTGCCAGCACCGCACTAGTAGCAGCGTTTTACGAGCAGTACGTC. Protein: CASTALVAAFYEQYV.

The chain couples TRBV7-2 to TRBJ2-7, with TRBD1 matching 9 bases. J gave up 5 bases and V 1 base, and 6 bases lay outside the gene matches. The CDR3 sequence is 15 residues long. Germline V gene data show CDR1 as SGHTA and CDR2 as FQGNSA. As DNA, the CDR3 is TGTGCCAGCAGCTTAGGACAGGGGGGGTTCAACGAGCAGTACGTC. Protein sequence: CASSLGQGGFNEQYV.

The rearrangement uses TRBV12-3 or TRBV12-4 and TRBJ2-1; D unresolved. V shed 7 bases and J shed 11 bases, with 9 bases lying between them. The CDR3 covers 10 residues. In DNA form, the CDR3 reads TGTGCCAGCACCACGAATAAGCAGTTCTTC. It translates to CASTTNKQFF.

This clonotype was seen a few times. This rearrangement joins TRBV29-1 to TRBJ2-1; TRBD1 is a possible D gene (6 bases). The CDR3 is 12 residues long. V lost 3 bases to trimming and J lost 5 bases, with 8 bases between them. Germline V gene lookup returns CDR1 SQVTM and CDR2 ANQGSEA. CDR3 in DNA: TGCAGCGTTGAGGGGGCCAACAATGAGCAGTTCTTC. It specifies CSVEGANNEQFF.

This chain joins TRBV6-5 and TRBJ2-5; D unclear. The V end lost 2 bases, the J end lost 1 base, and 14 bases lay between the germline ends. The germline V gene has CDR1 MNHEY and CDR2 SVGAGI. The CDR3 is 16 amino acids. CDR3 sequence reads: CASSYEGMGFQETQYF. CDR3 nucleotide sequence: TGTGCCAGCAGTTACGAAGGGATGGGGTTCCAAGAGACCCAGTACTTC.

Only a few counts were recorded for this clonotype. This chain uses TRBV20-1 with TRBJ2-5, with 8 bases lining up with TRBD2. With 4 bases clipped from V and 1 base from J, the junction kept 11 bases outside the gene matches. The CDR3 has 16 amino acids. Germline V CDR1 and CDR2: DFQATT, SNEGSKA (reference sequence). The CDR3, as DNA: TGCAGTGCTACTCCCGAGGGGCGGGGGGTCCAAGAGACCCAGTACTTC. Its translation: CSATPEGRGVQETQYF.

In its sample, this clonotype was seen a few times. The chain recombines TRBV15 with TRBJ2-5; TRBD1 is a possible D gene (5 bases). The CDR3 sequence is 14 residues long. Trimming pared 6 bases from V and 3 bases from J, leaving 14 bases between. Germline-derived CDR1 and CDR2 are LNHNV and YYDKDF (reference sequence). This chain's CDR3 is CATSRRQSEETQYF. The CDR3 region has the DNA TGTGCCACCAGTAGAAGACAGAGTGAAGAGACCCAGTACTTC.

This clonotype came up many times. V gene TRBV15 combines with J gene TRBJ2-1, with 7 bases lining up with TRBD1. The CDR3 loop spans 18 amino acids. The V segment lost 1 base and the J segment 3 bases; nucleotides outside the gene matches: 12. Germline lookup yields CDR1 LNHNV and CDR2 YYDKDF (reference sequence). CDR3 amino acids: CATSRASRGSTYYNEQFF. The CDR3 nucleotides read TGTGCCACCAGCAGAGCGTCCAGGGGGAGCACATACTACAATGAGCAGTTCTTC.